Below are 5 T cell receptor beta chains sequenced from a single sample in a study of shared clonotypes between healthy human individuals. Naive CD8 isolation took CD45RO-negative cells positively selected for CCR7 and excluded terminally differentiated effector memory CD45RA+ cells. Sequenced by immunoSEQ multiplex PCR; TCRdb stores in-frame clones only, minus some. The table shows about 2.1 million clones, with 85% to 95% occurring only once. The sample taken for sequencing was naive CD8+ T cells from PBMCs. All receptors derive from a man between 18 and 29 years old in good health. Some clones in this sample may be carry-over from other donors' samples.

J is TRBJ2-7 and V is TRBV14; 12 bases agree with TRBD2. This CDR3 is built from 15 residues. Trimming at V came to 6 bases and at J to 2 bases, leaving 5 bases not matched to a gene. Germline loops: CDR1 SGHDN, CDR2 FVKESK. The CDR3 DNA reads as TGTGCCAGCAGTCAGAGGACTAGCGGGACCTACGAGCAGTACTTC. It is translated as CASSQRTSGTYEQYF.

The CDR3 loop reads CASLEVAGANVLTF. The DNA for the CDR3 is TGTGCCAGTCTGGAGGTAGCTGGGGCCAACGTCCTGACTTTC. The chain recombines TRBV19 with TRBJ2-6, with a weak D call TRBD2 (5 bases). V was trimmed by 8 bases and J by 2 bases, leaving 10 bases between them. CDR3 length equals 14 residues. CDR1 and CDR2 (germline): LNHDA, SQIVND (reference sequence).

This chain links TRBV4-2 with TRBJ1-3, with D perhaps matching TRBD1 (6 bases). Trimming shortened V by 4 bases and J by 4 bases, and 14 bases separated the two germline ends. The CDR3 has 15 amino acids. CDR1 is LGHNA and CDR2 is YNFKEQ in the germline V gene. The CDR3: CASSPGVVRGNTIYF. CDR3 nucleotides: TGTGCCAGCAGCCCAGGGGTTGTAAGGGGAAACACCATATATTTT.

The V call is TRBV27, the J call TRBJ1-1, with D hard to call. The germline V and J ends were trimmed by 5 bases and 6 bases, with 13 bases remaining between them. This CDR3 has 13 amino acids. The germline gives CDR1 MNHEY, CDR2 SMNVEV (reference sequence). CDR3: CASSPSGYAEAFF. Written as DNA, the CDR3 is TGTGCCAGCAGTCCTAGCGGGTACGCTGAAGCTTTCTTT.

The J gene is TRBJ2-7, the V gene TRBV4-1; 13 bases match TRBD2. Germline V gives CDR1 MGHRA, CDR2 YSYEKL. This CDR3 has 15 amino acids. V shed 3 bases, J shed 6 bases, and the junction held 5 bases outside the gene matches. The CDR3 DNA reads as TGCGCCAGCAGCCATACTAGCGGGAGGGCCCTCGAGCAGTACTTC. Protein: CASSHTSGRALEQYF.